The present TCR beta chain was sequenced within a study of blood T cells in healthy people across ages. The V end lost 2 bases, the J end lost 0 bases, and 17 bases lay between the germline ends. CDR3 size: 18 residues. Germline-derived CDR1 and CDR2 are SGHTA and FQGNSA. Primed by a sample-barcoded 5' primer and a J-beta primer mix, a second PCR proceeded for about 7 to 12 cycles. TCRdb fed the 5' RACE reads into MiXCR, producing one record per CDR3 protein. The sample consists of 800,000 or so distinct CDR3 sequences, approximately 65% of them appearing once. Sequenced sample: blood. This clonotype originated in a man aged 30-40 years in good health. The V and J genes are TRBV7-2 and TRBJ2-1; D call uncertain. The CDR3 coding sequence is TGTGCCAGCAGCTTAATCGGGTACGGTCCTAGCTCCTACAATGAGCAGTTCTTC. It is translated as CASSLIGYGPSSYNEQFF.